The next 18 T cell receptor beta chains were all read from a single sample in a study of CD8+ T cells in alopecia areata listed by TCRdb under 2018. The library was made by the immunoSEQ multiplex PCR assay. RNA was extracted from all samples and reverse transcribed into cDNA as template for TCR sequencing. The immuneACCESS repertoire file appears here via TCRdb, limited to in-frame rearrangements. These files lack a portion of the clones; in checked studies, under half of the deficit traces to unresolved V genes, and the cause of the others is not known. The sample table records around 190,000 clones; roughly 60% of these occur just once. Approximately 1% of the sample goes to the ten largest clones. Reading the label with the study, this specimen's time point is: 24 weeks on oral tofacitinib. The treatment or condition tag for this specimen amounts to: oral pan-JAK inhibitor, 5-10 mg twice daily.

The sequencing used CD4+ T cells sorted from blood, collected at week 24, from a patient treated with tofacitinib. The source is a human donor with alopecia areata.

This clone was picked up a small number of times. DNA of the CDR3: TGCAGCGTGCGACTAGTATTGTACCAAGAGACCCAGTACTTC. It is translated as CSVRLVLYQETQYF. The chain joins TRBV29-1 to TRBJ2-5, with a possible D match to TRBD2 (6 bases). V dropped 6 bases and J dropped 0 bases, with 14 bases sitting between them. This CDR3 contains 14 residues. Germline assignment: CDR1 SQVTM and CDR2 ANQGSEA.

The chain is built from TRBV5-1 and TRBJ1-3, with D unclear. Germline-derived CDR1 and CDR2 are SGHRS and YFSETQ. The CDR3 extends over 15 amino acids. Deletions cut 0 bases from V and 4 bases from J, with 11 bases between. The CDR3 DNA reads TGCGCCAGCAGCTTGGCCTTGGGGTCCGGAAACACCATATATTTT. It yields the protein CASSLALGSGNTIYF.

The rearrangement uses TRBV5-4 and TRBJ2-7; D is possibly TRBD1 or TRBD2 (5 bases each). Germline V gives CDR1 SGHNT, CDR2 YYREEE (reference sequence). The V end was cut by 4 bases, the J end by 9 bases, with 20 bases between. The CDR3 loop spans 14 amino acids. The CDR3 region is CASSLPSRGATQYF. As DNA, the CDR3 is TGTGCCAGCAGCCTTCCCTCTCGGGGCGCCACGCAGTACTTC. The whole variable domain, remainder taken from reference TRBV5-4 and TRBJ2-7, is ETGVTQSPTHLIKTRGQQVTLRCSSQSGHNTVSWYQQALGQGPQFIFQYYREEENGRGNFPPRFSGLQFPNYSSELNVNALELDDSALYLCASSLPSRGATQYFGPGTRLTVT.

The chain recombines TRBV7-2 with TRBJ2-1; 9 bases map to TRBD1. J gave up 5 bases and V 4 bases, and 6 bases lay outside the gene matches. Looked up from germline, CDR1 is SGHTA and CDR2 is FQGNSA. CDR3 length: 15 residues. CDR3 bases: TGTGCCAGCAGCTCCGGACAGGGGAATAACAATGAGCAGTTCTTC. The encoded protein is CASSSGQGNNNEQFF.

V is TRBV4-1 and J is TRBJ2-1; TRBD1 is a possible D gene (6 bases). The germline V gene has CDR1 MGHRA and CDR2 YSYEKL. This CDR3 contains 14 residues. V lost 6 bases to trimming and J lost 6 bases, with 15 bases between them. As DNA, the CDR3 is TGCGCCAGCAGTCCCTTCACAGGGCGCAATGAGCAGTTCTTC. Its protein is CASSPFTGRNEQFF.

This clone was observed a few times. This chain joins TRBV5-6 and TRBJ1-4, with TRBD1 matching 12 bases. The CDR3 has 15 amino acids. CDR1 SGHDT and CDR2 YYEEEE come from the germline V gene. The junction had 2 bases not matched to a gene; V was cut back by 4 bases and J by 4 bases. Here the CDR3 reads CASSGTGGNNEKLFF. For the CDR3, the DNA is TGTGCCAGCAGCGGGACAGGGGGCAATAATGAAAAACTGTTTTTT.

The V and J genes are TRBV28 and TRBJ1-2; perhaps TRBD1 as D (5 bases). The length of the CDR3 is 13 residues. CDR1 and CDR2 from the germline V gene are MDHEN and SYDVKM. The V gene lost 6 bases and the J gene lost 3 bases, with 11 bases spanning the gap. CDR3 sequence: CASRERGDYGYTF. The CDR3 coding sequence is TGTGCCAGCAGGGAAAGGGGTGACTATGGCTACACCTTC.

The J gene is TRBJ1-2, the V gene TRBV30, with TRBD1 matching over 9 bases. V was clipped by 3 bases and J by 3 bases; unmatched bases: 14. Germline lookup yields CDR1 GTSNPN and CDR2 SVGIG (reference sequence). The CDR3 has 17 residues. CDR3 DNA: TGTGCCTGGAGCGCCAGGGGACAGGGAGGGGATTACTATGGCTACACCTTC. Protein sequence: CAWSARGQGGDYYGYTF.

CDR3 residues: CASSEVIQHF. DNA of the CDR3: TGTGCCAGCAGTGAAGTTATCCAGCATTTT. The chain recombines TRBV6-1 with TRBJ1-5, with no clear D. CDR3 length equals 10 residues. The germline V gene encodes CDR1 MNHNS and CDR2 SASEGT. Trimming pared 1 base from V and 12 bases from J, leaving 4 bases between.

The gene calls are TRBV6-5 and TRBJ2-7, with 8 nucleotides matching TRBD1. Germline V gene sequence: CDR1 MNHEY, CDR2 SVGAGI. V trimming: 6 bases; J trimming: 4 bases; junction bases outside the gene matches: 11. This CDR3 comprises 15 residues. The chain's CDR3 is CASSPSIDRGYEQYF. For the CDR3, the DNA is TGTGCCAGCAGCCCCTCGATAGACAGGGGTTACGAGCAGTACTTC.

In DNA form, the CDR3 reads TGCGCCAGCAGCCAAGATCTTGGCCTCGAGCAGTACTTC. It yields the protein CASSQDLGLEQYF. The chain has TRBV4-3 and TRBJ2-7, with D uncertain. Germline CDR1 and CDR2: LGHNA and YSLEER. This CDR3 is built from 13 residues. The V gene lost 0 bases and the J gene lost 6 bases, with 9 bases spanning the gap.

This rearrangement joins TRBV6-4 to TRBJ2-3; D remains unclear. The germline CDR1 and CDR2 sequences are MRHNA and SNTAGT. The CDR3 is 15 residues long. Trimming cost V 3 bases and J 0 bases, with 10 bases left between them. The CDR3 nucleotides read TGTGCCAGCAGTGATCAACCGACTAGCACAGATACGCAGTATTTT. It codes for CASSDQPTSTDTQYF.

In regard to this clone: Since the CDR3 does not end with the conserved phenylalanine or tryptophan, this likely comes from a read error. The DNA is left out, because the CDR3 cannot be placed on it with certainty; the CDR3 is given as TCRdb lists it. The chain recombines TRBV4-1 with TRBJ2-4; TRBD1, the table's D call, lacks a check against the DNA. CDR1 is MGHRA and CDR2 is YSYEKL in the germline V gene. The CDR3 totals 12 residues, both ends included. The CDR3 loop is CASRRRDRGSPV.

V and J are TRBV18 and TRBJ2-5; weak D call: TRBD2 (5 bases). Trimming took 8 bases from V and 5 from J, leaving 15 bases between them. The germline gives CDR1 KGHSH, CDR2 LQKENI. The CDR3 totals 13 residues. CDR3 sequence reads: CASRMTGSETQYF. The CDR3, as DNA: TGTGCCAGCCGTATGACGGGGTCGGAGACCCAGTACTTC.

This chain connects TRBV30 to TRBJ2-6, with 8 positions matching TRBD1. From germline, CDR1 is GTSNPN and CDR2 SVGIG (reference sequence). The CDR3 loop spans 15 amino acids. J was trimmed by 2 bases and V by 4 bases; bases with no gene match: 4. This CDR3 is CAWMQGAAGANVLTF. CDR3 DNA sequence: TGTGCCTGGATGCAGGGGGCGGCTGGGGCCAACGTCCTGACTTTC.

The sample holds a few counts of this clone. The chain couples TRBV5-6 to TRBJ1-5; no reliable D call. V dropped 4 bases and J dropped 5 bases, with 7 bases sitting between them. CDR1 is SGHDT, CDR2 YYEEEE, per germline. The CDR3 extends over 12 amino acids. The CDR3 DNA sequence: TGTGCCAGCAGCGCAACAGATCAGCCCCAGCATTTT. It specifies CASSATDQPQHF.

The rearrangement joins TRBV7-2 to TRBJ1-1, with TRBD1 matching over 8 bases. J gave up 1 base and V 4 bases, and 2 bases lay outside the gene matches. Germline V gene lookup returns CDR1 SGHTA and CDR2 FQGNSA. This CDR3 region has 14 residues. The CDR3, as DNA: TGTGCCAGCAGCTCCGACAGGGGGAACACTGAAGCTTTCTTT. Amino acid sequence: CASSSDRGNTEAFF.

The rearrangement uses TRBV29-1 and TRBJ2-3, with a possible D match to TRBD2 (6 bases). V shed 5 bases and J shed 0 bases, with 15 bases lying between them. The CDR3 consists of 15 residues. CDR1 is SQVTM, CDR2 ANQGSEA, per germline. CDR3 sequence: CSVRTGVSSTDTQYF. The CDR3 nucleotides read TGCAGCGTTAGGACGGGGGTGTCTAGCACAGATACGCAGTATTTT.